This is a list of T cell receptor beta chains from one sample in a study of CD4+ T cells in melanoma. Libraries were prepared by immunoSEQ multiplex PCR; TCRdb keeps only in-frame clonotypes and omits some of them. This table has 20,000 or so clones, around 80% appearing once. These receptors were collected from a human donor with melanoma. CDR3s include the opening cysteine and the closing phenylalanine or tryptophan. Each record gives: D gene, J gene, V gene, clone size, CDR3 protein, CDR3 DNA. D genes are given only for firm matches. Size is stated for part of the rows, as once, few or many counts, or as a class when the clone is expanded.

D gene: -; J gene: TRBJ1-1; V gene: TRBV5-1; clone size: -; CDR3 protein: CASSLNGPDQQAFF; CDR3 DNA: TGCGCCAGCAGCTTGAATGGGCCAGATCAGCAAGCTTTCTTT
D gene: TRBD1; J gene: TRBJ1-5; V gene: TRBV10-3; clone size: -; CDR3 protein: CAISEGTGSQPQHF; CDR3 DNA: TGTGCCATCAGTGAAGGGACAGGGAGTCAGCCCCAGCATTTT
D gene: TRBD1; J gene: TRBJ1-4; V gene: TRBV5-4; clone size: -; CDR3 protein: CASSLGQGGEKLFF; CDR3 DNA: TGTGCCAGCAGCTTGGGACAGGGGGGTGAAAAACTGTTTTTT
D gene: -; J gene: TRBJ2-1; V gene: TRBV19; clone size: -; CDR3 protein: CASSIFVGVDNEQFF; CDR3 DNA: TGTGCCAGTAGTATCTTTGTGGGGGTGGACAATGAGCAGTTCTTC
D gene: -; J gene: TRBJ1-2; V gene: TRBV5-1; clone size: once; CDR3 protein: CASSRTFDRGYTF; CDR3 DNA: TGCGCCAGCAGCCGGACATTCGACCGTGGCTACACCTTC
D gene: -; J gene: TRBJ1-1; V gene: TRBV10-2; clone size: -; CDR3 protein: CASRENTEAFF; CDR3 DNA: TGCGCCAGCAGGGAAAACACTGAAGCTTTCTTT
D gene: -; J gene: TRBJ2-7; V gene: TRBV5-1; clone size: -; CDR3 protein: CASSLSRVSEQYF; CDR3 DNA: TGCGCCAGCAGCCTGTCGCGGGTGAGCGAGCAGTACTTC
D gene: -; J gene: TRBJ2-7; V gene: TRBV11-2; clone size: few; CDR3 protein: CASSWIRGSSYEQYF; CDR3 DNA: TGTGCCAGCAGCTGGATTCGGGGAAGCTCCTACGAGCAGTACTTC
D gene: -; J gene: TRBJ1-2; V gene: TRBV30; clone size: -; CDR3 protein: CAWSVTLPYGYTF; CDR3 DNA: TGTGCCTGGAGTGTAACTCTCCCCTATGGCTACACCTTC
D gene: TRBD2; J gene: TRBJ2-2; V gene: TRBV9; clone size: once; CDR3 protein: CASSVTSGGAGELFF; CDR3 DNA: TGTGCCAGCAGCGTGACTAGCGGGGGGGCCGGCGAGCTGTTTTTT
D gene: -; J gene: TRBJ2-1; V gene: TRBV20-1; clone size: -; CDR3 protein: CSARLQGIQFF; CDR3 DNA: TGCAGTGCTAGGCTCCAGGGTATCCAGTTCTTC
D gene: -; J gene: TRBJ1-1; V gene: TRBV14; clone size: -; CDR3 protein: CASSHDRQDTEAFF; CDR3 DNA: TGTGCCAGCAGCCACGACAGGCAGGACACTGAAGCTTTCTTT
D gene: -; J gene: TRBJ1-3; V gene: TRBV5-5; clone size: -; CDR3 protein: CASSFFGGQGWVSGNTIYF; CDR3 DNA: TGTGCCAGCAGCTTTTTTGGGGGGCAAGGCTGGGTCTCTGGAAACACCATATATTTT
D gene: -; J gene: TRBJ2-5; V gene: TRBV6-1; clone size: -; CDR3 protein: CASSAGGPTLETQYF; CDR3 DNA: TGTGCCAGCAGTGCCGGGGGGCCAACGTTGGAGACCCAGTACTTC
D gene: -; J gene: TRBJ2-2; V gene: TRBV13; clone size: -; CDR3 protein: CASSPAFGFPNTGELFF; CDR3 DNA: TGTGCCAGCAGCCCGGCCTTTGGGTTTCCGAACACCGGGGAGCTGTTTTTT
D gene: -; J gene: TRBJ1-4; V gene: TRBV6-1; clone size: -; CDR3 protein: CASSFPGRIVELFF; CDR3 DNA: TGTGCCAGCAGTTTTCCGGGTCGGATAGTGGAACTGTTTTTT
D gene: -; J gene: TRBJ2-2; V gene: TRBV2; clone size: -; CDR3 protein: CASSERTAYTGELFF; CDR3 DNA: TGTGCCAGCAGTGAGCGGACAGCCTACACCGGGGAGCTGTTTTTT
D gene: TRBD1; J gene: TRBJ1-1; V gene: TRBV9; clone size: -; CDR3 protein: CASSVGASPWTGNTEAFF; CDR3 DNA: TGTGCCAGCAGCGTAGGGGCTTCCCCGTGGACAGGGAACACTGAAGCTTTCTTT
D gene: -; J gene: TRBJ1-1; V gene: TRBV18; clone size: -; CDR3 protein: CASSYGTDNEAFF; CDR3 DNA: TGTGCCAGCTCGTATGGGACGGACAATGAAGCTTTCTTT
D gene: TRBD2; J gene: TRBJ2-5; V gene: TRBV4-2; clone size: once; CDR3 protein: CASGQAGGGGEKTQYF; CDR3 DNA: TGTGCCAGCGGCCAAGCCGGGGGGGGTGGCGAGAAGACCCAGTACTTC
D gene: -; J gene: TRBJ2-3; V gene: TRBV7-3; clone size: -; CDR3 protein: CASSLTSATDTQYF; CDR3 DNA: TGTGCCAGCAGCTTAACATCAGCAACAGATACGCAGTATTTT
D gene: TRBD1; J gene: TRBJ1-1; V gene: TRBV5-6; clone size: -; CDR3 protein: CASRQKRGRGPGTEAFF; CDR3 DNA: TGTGCCAGCAGACAAAAACGGGGCAGGGGGCCGGGCACTGAAGCTTTCTTT
D gene: -; J gene: TRBJ2-7; V gene: TRBV27; clone size: -; CDR3 protein: CASSFLTPTGGYEQYF; CDR3 DNA: TGTGCCAGCAGTTTTTTGACCCCGACAGGAGGCTACGAGCAGTACTTC
D gene: -; J gene: TRBJ1-1; V gene: TRBV28; clone size: -; CDR3 protein: CASSLRHTEAFF; CDR3 DNA: TGTGCCAGCAGTTTACGGCACACTGAAGCTTTCTTT
D gene: -; J gene: TRBJ1-1; V gene: TRBV18; clone size: -; CDR3 protein: CASSPIRVQNTEAFF; CDR3 DNA: TGTGCCAGCTCACCTATCAGGGTTCAGAACACTGAAGCTTTCTTT
D gene: -; J gene: TRBJ1-1; V gene: TRBV19; clone size: -; CDR3 protein: CASRMFLSQEAFF; CDR3 DNA: TGTGCCAGTAGGATGTTTTTGTCGCAGGAAGCTTTCTTT
D gene: -; J gene: TRBJ1-3; V gene: TRBV6-1; clone size: -; CDR3 protein: CASSEGLGEGVPSGNTIYF; CDR3 DNA: TGTGCCAGCAGTGAAGGCCTGGGGGAGGGGGTTCCCTCTGGAAACACCATATATTTT
D gene: -; J gene: TRBJ1-2; V gene: TRBV18; clone size: -; CDR3 protein: CASSPKGDGYGYTF; CDR3 DNA: TGTGCCAGCTCACCAAAGGGAGACGGCTATGGCTACACCTTC
D gene: -; J gene: TRBJ2-3; V gene: TRBV18; clone size: -; CDR3 protein: CASSSTRTDTQYF; CDR3 DNA: TGTGCCAGCTCAAGCACACGCACAGATACGCAGTATTTT
D gene: -; J gene: TRBJ1-3; V gene: TRBV4-1; clone size: -; CDR3 protein: CASSQGLAGTGNTIYF; CDR3 DNA: TGCGCCAGCAGCCAAGGGTTGGCCGGGACTGGAAACACCATATATTTT
D gene: -; J gene: TRBJ1-1; V gene: TRBV5-1; clone size: -; CDR3 protein: CASSLFEGNTEAFF; CDR3 DNA: TGCGCCAGCAGCTTGTTCGAGGGAAACACTGAAGCTTTCTTT
D gene: -; J gene: TRBJ1-6; V gene: TRBV2; clone size: -; CDR3 protein: CASTLRRNSPLHF; CDR3 DNA: TGTGCCAGCACCCTTCGCCGGAATTCACCCCTCCACTTT
D gene: -; J gene: TRBJ1-2; V gene: TRBV25-1; clone size: -; CDR3 protein: CASSDGQSPYYGYTF; CDR3 DNA: TGTGCCAGCAGTGATGGACAGTCCCCGTACTATGGCTACACCTTC
D gene: TRBD2; J gene: TRBJ2-5; V gene: TRBV9; clone size: -; CDR3 protein: CASSVGWRGGQKTQYF; CDR3 DNA: TGTGCCAGCAGCGTCGGTTGGCGGGGGGGCCAAAAGACCCAGTACTTC
D gene: -; J gene: TRBJ2-6; V gene: TRBV7-9; clone size: -; CDR3 protein: CASSSMANVLTF; CDR3 DNA: TGTGCCAGCAGTTCGATGGCCAACGTCCTGACTTTC
D gene: -; J gene: TRBJ1-6; V gene: TRBV4-1; clone size: -; CDR3 protein: CASSQDMGTGSYNSPLHF; CDR3 DNA: TGCGCCAGCAGCCAAGATATGGGTACGGGCTCCTATAATTCACCCCTCCACTTT
D gene: -; J gene: TRBJ2-3; V gene: TRBV5-1; clone size: -; CDR3 protein: CASRIGSSGTDTQYF; CDR3 DNA: TGCGCCAGCAGAATAGGAAGTTCAGGCACAGATACGCAGTATTTT
D gene: TRBD1; J gene: TRBJ2-7; V gene: TRBV19; clone size: once; CDR3 protein: CASSRPTGTGLHEQYF; CDR3 DNA: TGTGCCAGTAGTAGACCTACCGGGACAGGGCTCCACGAGCAGTACTTC
D gene: TRBD1; J gene: TRBJ1-2; V gene: TRBV29-1; clone size: -; CDR3 protein: CSVGTGVDYGYTF; CDR3 DNA: TGCAGCGTTGGGACAGGGGTCGACTATGGCTACACCTTC
D gene: -; J gene: TRBJ1-4; V gene: TRBV4-2; clone size: once; CDR3 protein: CASSQDEGRKLFF; CDR3 DNA: TGTGCCAGCAGCCAAGACGAAGGGAGAAAACTGTTTTTT
D gene: -; J gene: TRBJ1-1; V gene: TRBV18; clone size: -; CDR3 protein: CASSPPGDTEAFF; CDR3 DNA: TGTGCCAGCTCACCGCCAGGGGACACTGAAGCTTTCTTT
D gene: -; J gene: TRBJ1-5; V gene: TRBV19; clone size: -; CDR3 protein: CASSQGGGQPQHF; CDR3 DNA: TGTGCCAGTAGCCAGGGAGGAGGTCAGCCCCAGCATTTT
D gene: -; J gene: TRBJ2-7; V gene: TRBV7-9; clone size: -; CDR3 protein: CASSLLVRDGSSYEQYF; CDR3 DNA: TGTGCCAGCAGCTTACTGGTACGGGACGGAAGTTCCTACGAGCAGTACTTC
D gene: -; J gene: TRBJ2-1; V gene: TRBV7-8; clone size: -; CDR3 protein: CASSFLTSYNEQFF; CDR3 DNA: TGTGCCAGCAGCTTTTTAACCTCCTACAATGAGCAGTTCTTC
D gene: -; J gene: TRBJ2-1; V gene: TRBV2; clone size: -; CDR3 protein: CASRGTGTEQFF; CDR3 DNA: TGTGCCAGCAGGGGTACCGGGACAGAGCAGTTCTTC
D gene: -; J gene: TRBJ2-5; V gene: TRBV30; clone size: -; CDR3 protein: CAWSVVRSGETQYF; CDR3 DNA: TGTGCCTGGAGTGTAGTGAGGTCGGGAGAGACCCAGTACTTC
D gene: TRBD1; J gene: TRBJ2-1; V gene: TRBV6-1; clone size: -; CDR3 protein: CASERDRTYNEQFF; CDR3 DNA: TGTGCCAGCGAGAGGGACAGAACTTACAATGAGCAGTTCTTC
D gene: -; J gene: TRBJ1-3; V gene: TRBV6-1; clone size: -; CDR3 protein: CASSERGTIYF; CDR3 DNA: TGTGCCAGCAGTGAAAGGGGAACCATATATTTT
D gene: -; J gene: TRBJ1-1; V gene: TRBV4-1; clone size: -; CDR3 protein: CASSQTTGLSNTEAFF; CDR3 DNA: TGCGCCAGCAGCCAGACCACAGGGTTAAGTAACACTGAAGCTTTCTTT
D gene: -; J gene: TRBJ1-2; V gene: TRBV5-1; clone size: -; CDR3 protein: CASSLDADGYTF; CDR3 DNA: TGCGCCAGCAGCTTGGACGCGGACGGCTACACCTTC
D gene: -; J gene: TRBJ1-2; V gene: TRBV18; clone size: once; CDR3 protein: CASSPLGEYGYTF; CDR3 DNA: TGTGCCAGCTCACCGCTCGGGGAATATGGCTACACCTTC
D gene: TRBD2; J gene: TRBJ2-5; V gene: TRBV27; clone size: -; CDR3 protein: CASRNAGGYQETQYF; CDR3 DNA: TGTGCCAGCAGGAATGCGGGGGGTTACCAAGAGACCCAGTACTTC
D gene: TRBD1; J gene: TRBJ2-2; V gene: TRBV4-1; clone size: -; CDR3 protein: CASSQEITGTGTGELFF; CDR3 DNA: TGCGCCAGCAGCCAAGAAATCACCGGGACAGGGACCGGGGAGCTGTTTTTT
D gene: -; J gene: TRBJ1-2; V gene: TRBV4-1; clone size: -; CDR3 protein: CASSQTPGLVSF; CDR3 DNA: TGCGCCAGCAGCCAAACCCCAGGCTTGGTTAGCTTC
D gene: -; J gene: TRBJ2-4; V gene: TRBV9; clone size: -; CDR3 protein: CASSLEVRGDIQYF; CDR3 DNA: TGTGCCAGCAGCCTAGAGGTTAGGGGGGACATTCAGTACTTC
D gene: TRBD1; J gene: TRBJ2-7; V gene: TRBV6-1; clone size: -; CDR3 protein: CASSESTGVYPYEQYF; CDR3 DNA: TGTGCCAGCAGTGAATCGACAGGGGTGTATCCCTACGAGCAGTACTTC
D gene: TRBD1; J gene: TRBJ2-5; V gene: TRBV6-1; clone size: -; CDR3 protein: CASSPGGWETQYF; CDR3 DNA: TGTGCCAGCAGTCCAGGGGGATGGGAGACCCAGTACTTC
D gene: -; J gene: TRBJ1-1; V gene: TRBV7-9; clone size: -; CDR3 protein: CASSLDLSHLSEAFF; CDR3 DNA: TGTGCCAGCAGCTTAGACTTGTCCCACCTATCTGAAGCTTTCTTT
D gene: -; J gene: TRBJ2-7; V gene: TRBV9; clone size: -; CDR3 protein: CASNPRGLTGYEQYF; CDR3 DNA: TGTGCCAGCAATCCTAGGGGCCTAACCGGGTACGAGCAGTACTTC